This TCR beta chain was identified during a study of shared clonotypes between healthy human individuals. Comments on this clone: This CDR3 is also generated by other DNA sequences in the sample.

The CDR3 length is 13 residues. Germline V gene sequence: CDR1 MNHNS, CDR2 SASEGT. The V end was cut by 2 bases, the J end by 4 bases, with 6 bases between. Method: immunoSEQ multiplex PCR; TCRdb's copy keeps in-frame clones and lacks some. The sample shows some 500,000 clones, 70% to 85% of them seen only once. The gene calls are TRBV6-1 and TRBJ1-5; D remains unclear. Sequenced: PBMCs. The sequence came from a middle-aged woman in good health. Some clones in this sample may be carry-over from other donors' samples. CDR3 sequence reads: CASSETGNQPQHF. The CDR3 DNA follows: TGTGCCAGCAGTGAAACGGGGAATCAGCCCCAGCATTTT.